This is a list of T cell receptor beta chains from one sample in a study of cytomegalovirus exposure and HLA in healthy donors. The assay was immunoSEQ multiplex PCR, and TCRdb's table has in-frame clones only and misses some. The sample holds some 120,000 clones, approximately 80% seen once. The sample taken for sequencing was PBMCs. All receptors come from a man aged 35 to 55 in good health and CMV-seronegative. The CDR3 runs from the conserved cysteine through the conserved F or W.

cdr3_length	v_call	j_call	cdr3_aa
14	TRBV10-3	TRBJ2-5	CAISDQLYQETQYF
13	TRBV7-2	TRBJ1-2	CASSYAGTGGYTF
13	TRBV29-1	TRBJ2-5	CSVLSGVGETQYF
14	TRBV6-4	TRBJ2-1	CASIGRGGRVGQFF
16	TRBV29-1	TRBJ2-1	CSVEDLTSGSYNEQFF
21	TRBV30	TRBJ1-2	CAWSQGEALDRGAPHNYGYTF
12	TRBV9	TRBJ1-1	CASSIGDGEAFF
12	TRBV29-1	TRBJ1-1	CSVATGNTEAFF
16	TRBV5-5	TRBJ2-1	CASSPGTSGIWNEQFF
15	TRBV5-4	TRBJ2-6	CASSLHRAGANVLTF
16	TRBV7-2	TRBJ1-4	CASSRTPGQVNEKLFF
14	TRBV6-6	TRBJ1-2	CASSERRDSYGYTF
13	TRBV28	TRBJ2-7	CASSLLAAYEQYF
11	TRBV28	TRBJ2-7	CAVTGAYEQYF
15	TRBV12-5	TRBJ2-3	CASGLSGSGTDTQYF
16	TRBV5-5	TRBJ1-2	CASSLDASRGPYGYTF
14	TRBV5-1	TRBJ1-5	CASSPGIDTQPQHF
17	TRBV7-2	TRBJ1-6	CASTLSGTGIGNSPLHF
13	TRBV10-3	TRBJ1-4	CAIRGDTNEKLFF
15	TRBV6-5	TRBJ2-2	CASSYQGANTGELFF
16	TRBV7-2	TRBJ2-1	CASSLRRGTSYNEQFF
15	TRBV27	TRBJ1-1	CASSPLGQGNTEAFF
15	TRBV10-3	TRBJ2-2	CAISERTENTGELFF
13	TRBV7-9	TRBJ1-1	CASSFTGDTEAFF
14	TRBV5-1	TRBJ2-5	CASSSRGYQETQYF
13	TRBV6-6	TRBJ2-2	CASSYEDTGELFF
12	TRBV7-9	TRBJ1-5	CASSQSGQPQHF
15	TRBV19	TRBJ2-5	CASSITGTDKETQYF
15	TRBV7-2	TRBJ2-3	CASSLAWRTGDTQYF
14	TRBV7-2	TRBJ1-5	CASSLGTGIVPQHF
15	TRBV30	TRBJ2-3	CAWLRDRGVSDTQYF
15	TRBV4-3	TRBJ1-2	CASSPLPPGISGYTF
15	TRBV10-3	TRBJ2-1	CAINLRLMDDNEQFF
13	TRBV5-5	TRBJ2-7	CASTTGGSYEQYF
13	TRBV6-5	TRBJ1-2	CASGAGDSYGYTF
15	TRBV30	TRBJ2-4	CAWSALPPGMDSQYF
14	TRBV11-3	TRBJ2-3	CASSFSGRADTQYF
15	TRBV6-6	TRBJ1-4	CASSSSQGTNEKLFF
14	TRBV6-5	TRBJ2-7	CASSYLTGTYEQYF
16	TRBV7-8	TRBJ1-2	CASSRRGQGAGAGYTF
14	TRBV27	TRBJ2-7	CASSLSGGIYEQYF
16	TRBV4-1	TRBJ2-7	CASSQIVGAVIAEQYF
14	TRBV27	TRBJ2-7	CASSLGAGSYEQYF
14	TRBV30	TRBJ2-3	CAWRLGGSTDTQYF
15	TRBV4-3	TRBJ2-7	CASSQAAGGLYEQYF
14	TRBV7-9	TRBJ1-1	CASSKGALNTEAFF
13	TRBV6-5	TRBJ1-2	CASSRPDSYGYTF
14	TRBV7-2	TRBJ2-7	CASSLDRGNYEQYF
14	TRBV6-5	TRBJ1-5	CASKLGTGLGFQHF
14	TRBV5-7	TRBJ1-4	CASSLPGRGGKTVF
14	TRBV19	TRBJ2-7	CASSMRVQSYEQYF
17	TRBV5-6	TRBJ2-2	CASSHTRGTGDTGELFF
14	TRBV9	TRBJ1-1	CASSRNRGHTEAFF
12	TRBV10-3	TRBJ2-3	CATQGGADTQYF
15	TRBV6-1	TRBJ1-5	CASTRQGAGNQPQHF
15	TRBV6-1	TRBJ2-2	CASSADRVNTGELFF
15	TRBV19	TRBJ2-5	CASSMGGDGFETQYF
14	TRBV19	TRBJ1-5	CASSMDRQNQPQHF
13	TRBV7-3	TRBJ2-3	CASSFAYTDTQYF